This T cell receptor beta chain was recovered during a study of graft-versus-host responses after intestinal transplantation. A remark on this clone: No antigen is known for it.

The ends were cut back, 1 base at V and 4 bases at J, with 10 bases in the middle. Per germline, CDR1 KGHSH and CDR2 LQKENI. The CDR3 runs 15 residues. The assay was immunoSEQ multiplex PCR, and TCRdb's table has in-frame clones only and misses some. The table has some 80,000 clones, approximately 89% seen once; the top ten hold 7.6%. The chain couples TRBV18 to TRBJ2-2; D perhaps matches TRBD2 (5 bases). This material consisted of unstimulated CD8+ T cells sorted from spleen or lymph node cells, taken before transplant. The TCR sequence derives from a human donor who was the organ donor for an intestinal transplant. This CDR3 reads CASSPLRTFTGELFF. CDR3 in DNA: TGTGCCAGCTCACCACTACGGACTTTCACCGGGGAGCTGTTTTTT.